This T cell receptor beta chain was sequenced for a study of T-cell reconstitution after alpha-beta-depleted transplantation in children. Points from the study as a whole: Approximately two months post-transplant, alpha-beta T cells reportedly originated from several hundred expanded graft clones. A year post-transplant, T-cell counts and diversity derived mostly from newly produced T cells. Surviving recipient T cells and thymic progenitors underlay high day-60 TCRbeta diversity in some patients.

During its preparation, the TCRbeta library received unique molecular identifiers. TCRdb passed the PCR reads through MiXCR, listing each CDR3 protein once. The sample has about 200,000 distinct CDR3 sequences, roughly 6% seen once. Remarks on this clonotype: The antigen remains unidentified.

Germline V gene data show CDR1 as SGHNT and CDR2 as YENEEA. V lost 1 base and J lost 7, with 10 bases in between. The CDR3 runs 13 residues. The chain joins TRBV11-3 to TRBJ2-5; no definite D call. The clonotype originates from a girl under three years old with combined immunodeficiency, due to receive a stem cell transplant. Material: PBMCs, obtained before TCRalphabeta/CD19-depleted stem cell transplant. The CDR3 reads CASSLGPFGTQYF. CDR3 in DNA: TGTGCCAGCAGCTTAGGCCCCTTCGGGACCCAGTACTTC.